This TCR beta chain came from a study of prognosis after radiotherapy for stage I lung cancer. The wider study: The enrollment of patients with stage I non-small cell lung cancer occurred between April 2018 and 2019. No patient had concurrent therapy with stereotactic body radiotherapy.

This clonotype was seen at least ten times. Its matching antigen is unknown. Deletions cut 3 bases from V and 8 bases from J, with 16 bases between. The CDR3 is made up of 14 amino acids. Germline-derived CDR1 and CDR2 are SGHRS and YFSETQ. Genomic DNA yielded TCR beta CDR3, amplified by two-round multiplex PCR. The use of primers specific to each TRBV and TRBJ gene characterized first-round PCR. MiXCR, run by TCRdb on the multiplex PCR reads, gives a single entry per CDR3 protein. This repertoire shows 30,000 to 40,000 distinct CDR3 sequences, roughly a third found once; its top ten account for approximately 15%. Study-wide results and limits: Patients given stereotactic body radiation therapy showed fewer unique TCR clones afterward, median approximately 10,000 versus 7,000.

The source material was PBMCs, sampled before or after stereotactic body radiation therapy (not recorded which). This TCR came from a donor aged 50 or older with non-small cell lung cancer. The rearrangement links TRBV5-1 to TRBJ2-3; D gene uncertain. As DNA, the CDR3 is TGCGCCAGCAGCTCCGCAACGGCCCCCGTTACGCAGTATTTT. Its translation: CASSSATAPVTQYF.